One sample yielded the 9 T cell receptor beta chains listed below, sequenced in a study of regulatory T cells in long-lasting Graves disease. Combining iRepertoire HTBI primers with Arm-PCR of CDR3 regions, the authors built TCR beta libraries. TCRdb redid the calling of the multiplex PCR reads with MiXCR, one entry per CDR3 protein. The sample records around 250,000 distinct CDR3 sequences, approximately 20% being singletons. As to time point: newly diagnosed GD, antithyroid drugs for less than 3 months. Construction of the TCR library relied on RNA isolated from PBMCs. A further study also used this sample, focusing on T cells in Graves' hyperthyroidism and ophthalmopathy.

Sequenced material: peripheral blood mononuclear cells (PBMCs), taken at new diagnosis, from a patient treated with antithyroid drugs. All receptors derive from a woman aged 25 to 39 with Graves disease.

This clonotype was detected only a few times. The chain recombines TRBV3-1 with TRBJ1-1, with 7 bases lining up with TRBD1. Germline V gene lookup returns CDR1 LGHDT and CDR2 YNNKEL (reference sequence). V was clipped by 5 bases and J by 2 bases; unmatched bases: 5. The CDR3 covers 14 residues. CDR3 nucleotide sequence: TGTGCCAGCAGCTCGGGACAGCCCAACACTGAAGCTTTCTTT. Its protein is CASSSGQPNTEAFF.

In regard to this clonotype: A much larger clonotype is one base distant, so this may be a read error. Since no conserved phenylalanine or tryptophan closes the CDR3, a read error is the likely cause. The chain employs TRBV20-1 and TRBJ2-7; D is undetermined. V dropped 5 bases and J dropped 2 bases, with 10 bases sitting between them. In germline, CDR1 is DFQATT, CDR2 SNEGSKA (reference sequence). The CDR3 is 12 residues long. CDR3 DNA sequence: TGCAGTGCTCACAGCGATACCTACGAGCAGTACCTC. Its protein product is CSAHSDTYEQYL.

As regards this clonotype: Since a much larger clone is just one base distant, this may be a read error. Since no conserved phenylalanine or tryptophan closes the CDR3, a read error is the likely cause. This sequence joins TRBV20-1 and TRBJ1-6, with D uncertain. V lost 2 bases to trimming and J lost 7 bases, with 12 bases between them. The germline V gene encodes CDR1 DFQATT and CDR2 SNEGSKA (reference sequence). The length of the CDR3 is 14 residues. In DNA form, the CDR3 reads TGCAGTGCTAGAAGCGCAGGACCAAATTCACCCCTCCACCTT. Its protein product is CSARSAGPNSPLHL.

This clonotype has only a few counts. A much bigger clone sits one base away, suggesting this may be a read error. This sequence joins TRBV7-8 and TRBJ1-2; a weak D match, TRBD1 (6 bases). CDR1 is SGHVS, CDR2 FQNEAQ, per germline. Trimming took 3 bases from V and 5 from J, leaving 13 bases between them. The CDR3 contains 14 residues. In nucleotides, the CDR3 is TGTGCCAGCAGCTTGTCCGGGACACGTTATGGCTACACCTTC. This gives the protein CASSLSGTRYGYTF. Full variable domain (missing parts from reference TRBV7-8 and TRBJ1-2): GAGVSQSPRYKVAKRGQDVALRCDPISGHVSLFWYQQALGQGPEFLTYFQNEAQLDKSGLPSDRFFAERPEGSVSTLKIQRTQQEDSAVYLCASSLSGTRYGYTFGSGTRLTVV.

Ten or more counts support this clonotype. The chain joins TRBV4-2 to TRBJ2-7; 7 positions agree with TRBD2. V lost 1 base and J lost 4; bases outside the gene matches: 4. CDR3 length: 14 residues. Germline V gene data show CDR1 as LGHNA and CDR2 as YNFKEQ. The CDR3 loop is CASSQGPSGYEQYF. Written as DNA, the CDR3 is TGTGCCAGCAGCCAAGGACCTAGCGGTTACGAGCAGTACTTC.

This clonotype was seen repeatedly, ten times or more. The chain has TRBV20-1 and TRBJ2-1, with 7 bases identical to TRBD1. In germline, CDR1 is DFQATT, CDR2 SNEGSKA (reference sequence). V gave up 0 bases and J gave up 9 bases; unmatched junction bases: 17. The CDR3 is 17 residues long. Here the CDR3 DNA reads TGCAGTGCTAGAGATCCCAGACAGGGTCTTCAGAAAACTGAGCAGTTCTTC. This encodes CSARDPRQGLQKTEQFF.

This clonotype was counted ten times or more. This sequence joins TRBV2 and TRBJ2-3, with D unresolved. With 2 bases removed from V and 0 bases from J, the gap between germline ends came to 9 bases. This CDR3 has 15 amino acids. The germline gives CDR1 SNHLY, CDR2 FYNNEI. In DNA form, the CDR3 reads TGTGCCAGCAGTGAACTGGGGTTTAGCACAGATACGCAGTATTTT. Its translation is CASSELGFSTDTQYF.

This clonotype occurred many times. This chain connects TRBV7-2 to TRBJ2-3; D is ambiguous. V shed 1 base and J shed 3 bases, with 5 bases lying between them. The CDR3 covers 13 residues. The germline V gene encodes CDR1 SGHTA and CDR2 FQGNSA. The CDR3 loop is CASSLDATDTQYF. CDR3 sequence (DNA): TGTGCCAGCAGCTTAGATGCGACAGATACGCAGTATTTT.

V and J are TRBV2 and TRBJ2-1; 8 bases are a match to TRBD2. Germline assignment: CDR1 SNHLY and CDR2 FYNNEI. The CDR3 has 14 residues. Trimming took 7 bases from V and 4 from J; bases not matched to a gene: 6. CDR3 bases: TGTGCCAGCACTACTAGCGGATTATACAATGAGCAGTTCTTC. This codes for CASTTSGLYNEQFF.